These 8 T cell receptor beta chains came from one sample sequenced in a study of cytomegalovirus exposure and HLA in healthy donors. PCR amplification relied on 60 Vbeta primers (plus 13 Jbeta primers). Sequencing was performed with immunoSEQ multiplex PCR; in TCRdb, only in-frame clones are kept and a portion is missing. The repertoire holds about 140,000 clones, around four fifths seen once, with 1% to 1.5% in the top ten. The sequencing input was PBMCs. The receptors shown here come from a male donor in good health and CMV-seropositive.

This clone was observed a few times. This CDR3 reads CASSQEDSGEQYF. The CDR3 bases are TGTGCCAGCAGCCAAGAGGACAGCGGCGAGCAGTACTTC. This chain links TRBV14 with TRBJ2-5; tentatively, D is TRBD1 (6 bases). The J call may not be correct, given that the DNA end is closer to TRBJ2-7. This CDR3 region has 13 residues. CDR1 is SGHDN, CDR2 FVKESK, per germline.

This clone was detected only once. The V gene is TRBV14, the J gene TRBJ2-1; the match to TRBD1 covers 8 bases. V lost 4 bases, J lost 13 bases, and 9 bases stayed unmatched. This CDR3 contains 13 residues. The germline V gene encodes CDR1 SGHDN and CDR2 FVKESK. As DNA, the CDR3 is TGTGCCAGCAGCCGGAGGGGACAGGAAGTTCAGTTCTTC. Translating it yields CASSRRGQEVQFF.

This clone has just one count. This rearrangement joins TRBV7-9 to TRBJ1-6, with a tentative D call TRBD1 (6 bases). V lost 4 bases, J lost 7 bases, and 11 bases lay in between. CDR3 length equals 14 residues. Germline values: CDR1 SEHNR, CDR2 FQNEAQ (reference sequence). CDR3 nucleotide sequence: TGTGCCAGCAGCTCCGGGACAACCAATTCACCCCTCCACTTT. It specifies CASSSGTTNSPLHF.

This clone has more than one count but fewer than ten. The V gene is TRBV5-1, the J gene TRBJ2-1; 7 bases match TRBD2. Germline assignment: CDR1 SGHRS and CDR2 YFSETQ. The ends lost 2 bases at V and 2 bases at J; junction bases unmatched: 4. The CDR3 length is 15 residues. The CDR3 coding sequence is TGCGCCAGCAGCTTTGGGAGGGCCCCCTACAATGAGCAGTTCTTC. It codes for CASSFGRAPYNEQFF.

V and J are TRBV28 and TRBJ2-1; 8 nucleotides align to TRBD2. This CDR3 comprises 13 residues. Germline V CDR1 and CDR2: MDHEN, SYDVKM. V was clipped by 5 bases and J by 8 bases; unmatched bases: 5. CDR3 nucleotides: TGTGCCAGCAGTCCGGGGGGGCGAGATGAGCAGTTCTTC. Amino acid sequence: CASSPGGRDEQFF.

This clone showed up just once. This chain links TRBV7-2 with TRBJ2-7, with 13 bases aligning to TRBD2. V lost 5 bases to trimming and J lost 7 bases; unmatched junction nucleotides: 11. Germline assignment: CDR1 SGHTA and CDR2 FQGNSA. The CDR3 is 16 residues long. The CDR3 here is CASSLDTSGRAQEQYF. The CDR3 nucleotides are TGTGCCAGCAGCCTCGATACTAGCGGGAGGGCCCAAGAGCAGTACTTC. The whole variable domain, remainder taken from reference TRBV7-2 and TRBJ2-7, is GAGVSQSPSNKVTEKGKDVELRCDPISGHTALYWYRQSLGQGLEFLIYFQGNSAPDKSGLPSDRFSAERTGGSVSTLTIQRTQQEDSAVYLCASSLDTSGRAQEQYFGPGTRLTVT.

The chain links TRBV11-2 to TRBJ2-7; 8 bases fit TRBD1. Germline V gene sequence: CDR1 SGHAT, CDR2 FQNNGV. The J segment lost 2 bases and the V segment lost 4 bases, leaving 7 bases of the junction unmatched. The CDR3 loop spans 15 amino acids. CDR3 nucleotide sequence: TGTGCCAGCAGCTCGGGACAGGATGACACCTACGAGCAGTACTTC. Its translation is CASSSGQDDTYEQYF.

V and J are TRBV4-1 and TRBJ2-7, with 14 bases identical to TRBD2. Per the germline V gene, CDR1 is MGHRA and CDR2 is YSYEKL. V shed 4 bases, J shed 0 bases, and the junction held 14 bases outside the gene matches. The CDR3 loop spans 20 amino acids. CDR3: CASSPRWATSGRALSYEQYF. CDR3 bases: TGCGCCAGCAGCCCGCGATGGGCGACTAGCGGGAGGGCCCTCTCCTACGAGCAGTACTTC.